A single sample is the source of the 5 T cell receptor beta chains below, sequenced in a study of a mutant IDH1 vaccine in newly diagnosed glioma. These receptors lack a known antigen. Time point: week 23, last vaccination. Each dose of the vaccine consisted of 300 ug of mutant IDH1 20-mer peptide, with topical imiquimod. Measured with immunoSEQ multiplex PCR; TCRdb has only the in-frame clones, and not every one. The table has approximately 57,000 clones, about 81% seen once. Material: PBMCs, obtained from a glioma patient whose treatment included an IDH1 peptide vaccine. These receptor sequences come from a middle-aged woman with glioma. Some clones in this sample may be carry-over from other donors' samples.

CDR3 protein: CASSSTGDPNYGYTF. For the CDR3, the DNA is TGTGCCAGCAGTTCGACAGGGGACCCTAACTATGGCTACACCTTC. The gene calls are TRBV6-1 and TRBJ1-2; the match to TRBD1 covers 8 bases. The ends lost 5 bases at V and 0 bases at J; junction bases unmatched: 5. Germline CDR1 MNHNS, CDR2 SASEGT. The CDR3 is 15 amino acids.

This clone was seen once. This chain links TRBV7-5 with TRBJ2-7; TRBD2, the table's D call, lacks a check against the DNA. TRBV7-5 has pseudogene status. The CDR3 is 15 amino acids. CDR3 sequence reads: CARRQLAGGTYEQYF. CDR3 bases: TGTGCCAGAAGACAACTAGCGGGGGGTACCTACGAGCAGTACTTC.

J is TRBJ2-7 and V is TRBV2, with D possibly called TRBD1 or TRBD2 (5 bases each). V lost 5 bases and J 2 bases, leaving 13 bases between the germline ends. The CDR3 is made up of 14 amino acids. Germline CDR1 and CDR2: SNHLY and FYNNEI. The CDR3: CASSSGTQAYEQYF. The CDR3 nucleotides read TGTGCCAGCAGTTCCGGGACGCAAGCCTACGAGCAGTACTTC. The whole variable domain, filled in from reference TRBV2 and TRBJ2-7, reads EPEVTQTPSHQVTQMGQEVILRCVPISNHLYFYWYRQILGQKVEFLVSFYNNEISEKSEIFDDQFSVERPDGSNFTLKIRSTKLEDSAMYFCASSSGTQAYEQYFGPGTRLTVT.

The CDR3: CASSLGQVHEKLFF. In DNA form, the CDR3 reads TGCGCCAGCAGCCTGGGACAGGTACATGAAAAACTGTTTTTT. The chain employs TRBV5-1 and TRBJ1-4; 8 nucleotides agree with TRBD1. The length of the CDR3 is 14 residues. Germline trimming cut 4 bases from V and 6 bases from J; bases unmatched to any gene: 5. Germline V gene lookup returns CDR1 SGHRS and CDR2 YFSETQ.

The chain recombines TRBV9 with TRBJ2-7, with a weak D call TRBD1 (6 bases). CDR3 length: 16 amino acids. Germline V gives CDR1 SGDLS, CDR2 YYNGEE. V lost 4 bases to trimming and J lost 0 bases, with 17 bases between them. The CDR3 reads CASSKATGKGSYEQYF. The CDR3 DNA sequence: TGTGCCAGCAGCAAAGCCACAGGGAAAGGCTCCTACGAGCAGTACTTC.